Listed below are T cell receptor beta chains from one sample, sequenced in a study of response to subunit inactivated influenza vaccine. TCRdb re-analysed the RT-PCR reads in MiXCR, keeping a single row per CDR3 protein. The sample holds a few hundred thousand distinct CDR3 sequences, around 10% seen once. These records were also assigned to another study, of T cells expressing NK-cell markers.

The sequences come from PBMCs from blood, collected on the day of vaccination. These receptors all stem from a man in his fifties or sixties who received an inactivated influenza vaccine. Both conserved end residues are part of each CDR3. Each record gives: D gene, V gene, J gene, clone size, CDR3 protein, CDR3 DNA. D genes are given only for firm matches. Not all rows give a size; the values are once, few, many and, for expanded clones, a class.

-	TRBV7-9	TRBJ2-3	many	CASSATGSTDTQYF	TGTGCCAGCAGCGCGACAGGTAGCACAGATACGCAGTATTTT
-	TRBV5-4	TRBJ1-6	few	CASRTAGNSPLHF	TGTGCCAGCAGGACAGCGGGGAATTCACCCCTCCACTTT
TRBD2	TRBV20-1	TRBJ2-1	-	CSARGGLAGVYEQFF	TGCAGTGCTAGAGGGGGACTAGCGGGAGTATATGAGCAGTTCTTC
TRBD2	TRBV5-4	TRBJ2-7	few	CASSARGGFYEQYF	TGTGCCAGCAGCGCCCGGGGGGGCTTCTACGAGCAGTACTTC
TRBD1	TRBV4-3	TRBJ2-1	many	CASSPRTPGTGDNEQFF	TGCGCCAGCAGTCCAAGAACCCCCGGGACAGGGGACAATGAGCAGTTCTTC
-	TRBV7-9	TRBJ1-4	many	CASSLGQPNEKLFF	TGTGCCAGCAGCCTAGGACAGCCTAATGAAAAACTGTTTTTT
-	TRBV7-2	TRBJ2-7	many	CASSSPVGSYEQYF	TGTGCCAGCAGCTCTCCCGTTGGCAGCTACGAGCAGTACTTC
-	TRBV28	TRBJ1-2	-	CASFSGTDYGYTF	TGTGCCAGCTTTTCAGGGACGGACTATGGCTACACCTTC
-	TRBV25-1	TRBJ2-7	-	CASSESTSIPYEQYF	TGTGCCAGCAGTGAATCCACCTCCATCCCCTACGAGCAGTACTTC
TRBD2	TRBV27	TRBJ2-1	few	CASSLFPSGSVEFF	TGTGCCAGCAGTTTATTTCCTAGCGGGAGTGTGGAGTTCTTC
TRBD1	TRBV29-1	TRBJ2-5	many	CSARTGEWETQYF	TGCAGCGCACGGACAGGGGAATGGGAGACCCAGTACTTC
-	TRBV15	TRBJ2-7	-	CATSGVRRDKLTYEQYF	TGTGCCACCAGCGGTGTCCGAAGGGACAAATTAACCTACGAGCAGTACTTC
TRBD1	TRBV12-3/TRBV12-4	TRBJ2-3	few	CASSRTGERDTQYF	TGTGCCAGCAGTCGGACAGGGGAGAGAGATACGCAGTATTTT
-	TRBV6-2/TRBV6-3	TRBJ1-6	-	CASSAWTVPNSPLHF	TGTGCCAGCAGCGCTTGGACAGTGCCTAATTCACCCCTCCACTTT
TRBD1	TRBV4-1	TRBJ2-7	-	CASSGRDRAYEQYF	TGCGCCAGCAGCGGCCGGGACAGGGCCTACGAGCAGTACTTC
TRBD1	TRBV12-3/TRBV12-4	TRBJ1-5	once	CASSPRQGPNQPQHF	TGTGCCAGCAGTCCTAGACAGGGGCCCAATCAGCCCCAGCATTTT
-	TRBV21-1	TRBJ2-7	few	CASRDRGWYYEQYF	TGTGCCAGCAGAGACAGGGGATGGTACTACGAGCAGTACTTC
-	TRBV18	TRBJ1-2	-	CASSPPGPSNYGYTF	TGTGCCAGCTCACCACCGGGACCCTCTAACTATGGCTACACCTTC
TRBD1	TRBV18	TRBJ1-5	many	CASSSDRDQPQHF	TGTGCCAGCTCCAGCGACAGGGATCAGCCCCAGCATTTT
-	TRBV12-3/TRBV12-4	TRBJ1-2	-	CASSRGGLYGYTF	TGTGCCAGCAGCAGGGGTGGGCTCTATGGCTACACCTTC
TRBD2	TRBV7-2	TRBJ2-1	many	CASRDGTSGYNEQFF	TGTGCCAGCAGGGACGGGACTAGCGGGTACAATGAGCAGTTCTTC
-	TRBV6-1	TRBJ2-3	-	CASSEVGATSDTQYF	TGTGCCAGCAGTGAGGTTGGGGCTACTTCCGATACGCAGTATTTT